This T cell receptor (beta chain) was sequenced for a study of T cell responses to AZD1222 COVID-19 vaccine. Study-wide findings and caveats: Baseline seropositivity characterized only 5 to 7 AZD1222 recipients. Researchers took repertoire samples only after the peak T cell response had come. Donors were chiefly white British, with a greater number of females, and clonal diversity was perhaps underestimated.

Trimming pared 3 bases from V and 2 bases from J, leaving 12 bases between. There are 15 residues in the CDR3. Per the germline V gene, CDR1 is KGHSH and CDR2 is LQKENI. Investigators merged groups given second doses at roughly 4 or roughly 12 weeks. Regarding this clone: What it recognizes is unknown.

Libraries were prepared by immunoSEQ multiplex PCR; TCRdb keeps only in-frame clonotypes and omits some of them. The data show about 160,000 clones, with roughly nine tenths seen just once and roughly 3.3% held by the top ten. J is TRBJ2-3 and V is TRBV18; D not certain. Sequenced here: peripheral blood, sampled 28 days after the second AZD1222 dose. The source of this sequence is an adult who received the AZD1222 COVID-19 vaccine. CDR3 nucleotides: TGTGCCAGCTCACCCCCCCGGACCGACACAGATACGCAGTATTTT. It codes for CASSPPRTDTDTQYF.